This T cell receptor beta chain emerged from a study of blood T cell repertoires in COVID-19. Germline V gene lookup returns CDR1 SGHRS and CDR2 YFSETQ. The CDR3 loop spans 15 amino acids. V trimming: 4 bases; J trimming: 3 bases; junction bases outside the gene matches: 8. Produced via immunoSEQ multiplex PCR; TCRdb's table is partial and in-frame only. This sample has a few hundred thousand clones, with about 88% found just once. The rearrangement uses TRBV5-1 and TRBJ2-3; 7 bases are a match to TRBD2. This sequence originates from an older woman who had recovered from COVID-19. The material sequenced was PBMCs or T cells enriched from blood (not recorded which). The CDR3 protein is CASSRGELNTDTQYF. CDR3 coding DNA: TGCGCCAGCAGCCGGGGGGAGTTGAATACAGATACGCAGTATTTT.